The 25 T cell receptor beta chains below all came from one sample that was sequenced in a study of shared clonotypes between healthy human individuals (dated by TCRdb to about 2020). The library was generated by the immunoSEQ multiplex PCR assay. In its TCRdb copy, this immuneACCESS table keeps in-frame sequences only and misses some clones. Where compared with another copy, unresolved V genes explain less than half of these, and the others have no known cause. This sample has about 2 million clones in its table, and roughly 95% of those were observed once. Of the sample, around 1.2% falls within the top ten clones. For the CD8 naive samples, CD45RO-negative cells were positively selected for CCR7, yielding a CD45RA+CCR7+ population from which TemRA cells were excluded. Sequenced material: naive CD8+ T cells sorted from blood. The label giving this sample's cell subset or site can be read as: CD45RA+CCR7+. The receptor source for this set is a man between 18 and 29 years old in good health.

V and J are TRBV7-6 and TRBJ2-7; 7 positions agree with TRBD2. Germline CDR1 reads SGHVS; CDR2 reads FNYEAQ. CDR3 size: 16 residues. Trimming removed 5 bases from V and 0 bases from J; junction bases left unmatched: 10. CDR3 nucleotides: TGTGCCAGCAGCCCCAGCATAGCGGGCTCCTCCTACGAGCAGTACTTC. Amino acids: CASSPSIAGSSYEQYF.

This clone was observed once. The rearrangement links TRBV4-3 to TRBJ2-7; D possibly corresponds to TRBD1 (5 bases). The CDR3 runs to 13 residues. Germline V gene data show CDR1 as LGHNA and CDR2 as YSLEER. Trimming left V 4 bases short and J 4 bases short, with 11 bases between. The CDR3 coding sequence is TGCGCCAGCAGCCCAGCTCAGGGATACGAGCAGTACTTC. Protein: CASSPAQGYEQYF.

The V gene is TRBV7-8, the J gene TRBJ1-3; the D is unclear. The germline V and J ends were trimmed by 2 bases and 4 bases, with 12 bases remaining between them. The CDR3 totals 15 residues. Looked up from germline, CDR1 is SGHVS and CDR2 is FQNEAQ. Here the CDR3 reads CASSLLSGLGNTIYF. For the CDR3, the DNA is TGTGCCAGCAGCTTATTGTCCGGTCTCGGAAACACCATATATTTT.

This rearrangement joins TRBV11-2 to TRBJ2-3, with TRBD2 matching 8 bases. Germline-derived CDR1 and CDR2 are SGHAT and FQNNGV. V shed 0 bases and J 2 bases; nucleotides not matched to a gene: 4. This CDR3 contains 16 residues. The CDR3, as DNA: TGTGCCAGCAGCTTAGAGGGGCGGGGGGACACAGATACGCAGTATTTT. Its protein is CASSLEGRGDTDTQYF.

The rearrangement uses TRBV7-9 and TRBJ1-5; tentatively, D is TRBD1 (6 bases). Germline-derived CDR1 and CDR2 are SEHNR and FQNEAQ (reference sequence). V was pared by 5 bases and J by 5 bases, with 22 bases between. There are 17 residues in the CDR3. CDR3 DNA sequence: TGTGCCAGCAGCAGTAGTATAGGAGGACAGATAGATCAGCCCCAGCATTTT. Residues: CASSSSIGGQIDQPQHF.

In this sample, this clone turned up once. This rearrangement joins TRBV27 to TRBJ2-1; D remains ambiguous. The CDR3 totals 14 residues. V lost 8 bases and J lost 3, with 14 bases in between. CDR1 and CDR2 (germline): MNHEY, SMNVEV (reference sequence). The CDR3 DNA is TGTGCCAGCTCTGGAATTGGTGGCTACAATGAGCAGTTCTTC. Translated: CASSGIGGYNEQFF.

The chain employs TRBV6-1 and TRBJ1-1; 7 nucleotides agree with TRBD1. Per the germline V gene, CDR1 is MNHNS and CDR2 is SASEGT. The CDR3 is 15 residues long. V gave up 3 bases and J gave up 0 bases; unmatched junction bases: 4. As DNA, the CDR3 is TGTGCCAGCAGTGAGACCGGGACAGTGAACACTGAAGCTTTCTTT. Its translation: CASSETGTVNTEAFF.

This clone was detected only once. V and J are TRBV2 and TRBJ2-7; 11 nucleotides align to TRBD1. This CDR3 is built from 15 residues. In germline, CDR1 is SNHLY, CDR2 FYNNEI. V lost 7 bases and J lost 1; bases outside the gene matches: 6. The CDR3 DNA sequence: TGTGCCAGCAAAACTTGGGACAGGGGGTCCTACGAGCAGTACTTC. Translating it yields CASKTWDRGSYEQYF.

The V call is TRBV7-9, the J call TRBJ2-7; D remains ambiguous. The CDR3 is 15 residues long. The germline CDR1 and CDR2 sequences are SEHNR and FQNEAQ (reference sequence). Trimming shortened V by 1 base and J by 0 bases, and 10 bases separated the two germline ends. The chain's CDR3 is CASSLVGQYSYEQYF. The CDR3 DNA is TGTGCCAGCAGCTTAGTTGGGCAGTACTCCTACGAGCAGTACTTC.

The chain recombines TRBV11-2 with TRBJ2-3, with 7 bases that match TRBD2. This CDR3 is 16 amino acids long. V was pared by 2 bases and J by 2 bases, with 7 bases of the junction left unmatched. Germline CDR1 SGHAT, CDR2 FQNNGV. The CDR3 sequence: CASSLSSGPPTDTQYF. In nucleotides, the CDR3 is TGTGCCAGCAGCTTATCTAGCGGCCCTCCCACAGATACGCAGTATTTT.

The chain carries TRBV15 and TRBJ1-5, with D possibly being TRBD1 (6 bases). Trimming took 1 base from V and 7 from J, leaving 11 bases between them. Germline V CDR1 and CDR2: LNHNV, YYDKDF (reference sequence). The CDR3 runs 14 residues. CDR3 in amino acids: CATSRGGAEQPQHF. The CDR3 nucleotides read TGTGCCACCAGCAGAGGGGGGGCTGAACAGCCCCAGCATTTT.

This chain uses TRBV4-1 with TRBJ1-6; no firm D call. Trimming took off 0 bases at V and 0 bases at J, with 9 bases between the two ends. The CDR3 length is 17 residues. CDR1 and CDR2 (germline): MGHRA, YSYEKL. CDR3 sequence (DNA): TGCGCCAGCAGCCAAGAGGGTGGCTTCTCCTATAATTCACCCCTCCACTTT. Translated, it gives CASSQEGGFSYNSPLHF.

CDR3 nucleotide sequence: TGCGCCAGCAGCCAAGTGGCTAGCGGGGGGCTTCTCGAGCAGTACTTC. This translates into CASSQVASGGLLEQYF. The V call is TRBV4-1, the J call TRBJ2-7; 11 positions match TRBD2. The CDR3 has 16 residues. The germline CDR1 and CDR2 sequences are MGHRA and YSYEKL. V shed 1 base and J 6 bases; nucleotides not matched to a gene: 8.

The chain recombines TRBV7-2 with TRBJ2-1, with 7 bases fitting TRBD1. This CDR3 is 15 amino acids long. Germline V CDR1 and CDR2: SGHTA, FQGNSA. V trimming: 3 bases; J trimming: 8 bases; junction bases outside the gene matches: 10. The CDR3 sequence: CASSFPPRGGHEQFF. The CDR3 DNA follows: TGTGCCAGCAGCTTCCCACCTAGAGGGGGCCATGAGCAGTTCTTC.

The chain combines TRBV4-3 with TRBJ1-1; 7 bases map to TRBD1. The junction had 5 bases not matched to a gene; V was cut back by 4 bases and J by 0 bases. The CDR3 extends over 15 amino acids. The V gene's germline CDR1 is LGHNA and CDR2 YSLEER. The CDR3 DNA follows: TGCGCCAGCAGCCGGCGGCAGGGGGTGAACACTGAAGCTTTCTTT. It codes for CASSRRQGVNTEAFF.

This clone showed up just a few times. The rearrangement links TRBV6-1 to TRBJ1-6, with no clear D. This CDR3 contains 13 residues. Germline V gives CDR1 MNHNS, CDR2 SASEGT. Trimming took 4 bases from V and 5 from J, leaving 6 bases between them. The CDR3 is CASSGGNNSPLHF. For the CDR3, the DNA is TGTGCCAGCAGTGGAGGGAATAATTCACCCCTCCACTTT.

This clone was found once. The CDR3 nucleotides are TGTGCCAGCAGCTTAGCGGAGGGACTAGCGGGAATCAATGAGCAGTTCTTC. Translating it yields CASSLAEGLAGINEQFF. This rearrangement joins TRBV7-8 to TRBJ2-1; 13 bases are shared with TRBD2. There are 17 residues in the CDR3. Germline V gene data show CDR1 as SGHVS and CDR2 as FQNEAQ. J lost 6 bases, V lost 0 bases, and 5 bases had no gene match.

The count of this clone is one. The CDR3 coding sequence is TGCGCCAGCAGCCAAGATAGAAGCTGGGGAACCGGGGAGCTGTTTTTT. It encodes CASSQDRSWGTGELFF. V and J are TRBV4-3 and TRBJ2-2; D not resolved. The germline gives CDR1 LGHNA, CDR2 YSLEER. Trimming took off 0 bases at V and 5 bases at J, with 13 bases between the two ends. CDR3 length: 16 residues.

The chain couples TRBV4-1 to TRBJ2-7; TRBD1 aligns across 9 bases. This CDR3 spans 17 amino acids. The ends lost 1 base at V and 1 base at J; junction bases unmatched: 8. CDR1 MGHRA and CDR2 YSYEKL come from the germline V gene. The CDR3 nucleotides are TGCGCCAGCAGCCAAGCCTTAGGGGGACAGGGTTCCTACGAGCAGTACTTC. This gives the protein CASSQALGGQGSYEQYF.

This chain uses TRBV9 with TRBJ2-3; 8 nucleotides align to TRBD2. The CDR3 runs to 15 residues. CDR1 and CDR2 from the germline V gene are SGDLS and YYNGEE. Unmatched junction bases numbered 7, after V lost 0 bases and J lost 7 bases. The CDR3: CASSVVAGSSNTQYF. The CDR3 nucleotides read TGTGCCAGCAGCGTAGTAGCGGGGTCTTCTAATACGCAGTATTTT.

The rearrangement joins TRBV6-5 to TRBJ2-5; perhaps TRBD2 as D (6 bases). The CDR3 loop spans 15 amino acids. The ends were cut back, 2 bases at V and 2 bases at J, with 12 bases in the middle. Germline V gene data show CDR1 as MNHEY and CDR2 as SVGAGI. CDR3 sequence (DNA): TGTGCCAGCAGTTACGGGCTAGCGCTACAAGAGACCCAGTACTTC. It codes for CASSYGLALQETQYF.

This chain's CDR3 is CASSQQGYNEQFF. CDR3 DNA sequence: TGTGCCAGCAGTCAACAGGGATACAATGAGCAGTTCTTC. The V call is TRBV28, the J call TRBJ2-1, with a tentative D call TRBD1 (6 bases). CDR1 and CDR2 (germline): MDHEN, SYDVKM. The CDR3 extends over 13 amino acids. V lost 5 bases and J 4 bases, leaving 9 bases between the germline ends. The complete variable domain, with remaining parts taken from reference TRBV28 and TRBJ2-1, reads DVKVTQSSRYLVKRTGEKVFLECVQDMDHENMFWYRQDPGLGLRLIYFSYDVKMKEKGDIPEGYSVSREKKERFSLILESASTNQTSMYLCASSQQGYNEQFFGPGTRLTVL.

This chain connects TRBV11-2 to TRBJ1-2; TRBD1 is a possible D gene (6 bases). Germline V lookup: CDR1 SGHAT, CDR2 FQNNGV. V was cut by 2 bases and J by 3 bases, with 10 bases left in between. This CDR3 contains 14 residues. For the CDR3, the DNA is TGTGCCAGCAGCTTAACAGGGAGCGACTATGGCTACACCTTC. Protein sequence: CASSLTGSDYGYTF.

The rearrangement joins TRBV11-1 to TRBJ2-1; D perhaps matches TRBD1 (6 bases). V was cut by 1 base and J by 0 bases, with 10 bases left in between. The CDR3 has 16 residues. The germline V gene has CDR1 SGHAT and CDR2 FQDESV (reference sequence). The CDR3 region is CASSLGGLSSYNEQFF. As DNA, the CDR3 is TGTGCCAGCAGCTTAGGGGGGCTAAGCTCCTACAATGAGCAGTTCTTC. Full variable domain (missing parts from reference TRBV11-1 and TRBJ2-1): EAEVAQSPRYKITEKSQAVAFWCDPISGHATLYWYRQILGQGPELLVQFQDESVVDDSQLPKDRFSAERLKGVDSTLKIQPAELGDSAMYLCASSLGGLSSYNEQFFGPGTRLTVL.

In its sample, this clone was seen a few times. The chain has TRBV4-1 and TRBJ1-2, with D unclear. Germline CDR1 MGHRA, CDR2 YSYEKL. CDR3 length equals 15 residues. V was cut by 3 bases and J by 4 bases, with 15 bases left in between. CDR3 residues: CASSHPFAGPYGYTF. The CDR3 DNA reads TGCGCCAGCAGCCACCCTTTTGCCGGACCCTATGGCTACACCTTC.